This T cell receptor (beta chain) stems from a study of cytomegalovirus exposure and HLA in healthy donors. Germline values: CDR1 MNHNY, CDR2 SVGAGI (reference sequence). Unmatched junction bases numbered 5, after V lost 6 bases and J lost 1 base. This CDR3 has 15 residues. Sequencing used immunoSEQ multiplex PCR; TCRdb keeps in-frame clones, though not all of them. The repertoire holds 150,000 to 200,000 clones, with less than 95% as singletons. The material sequenced was PBMCs. The TCR sequence derives from a woman aged 18 to 35 in good health and CMV-seropositive. The chain has TRBV6-6 and TRBJ2-3, with 9 bases identical to TRBD2. CDR3 residues: CASRTWTSGTDTQYF. The CDR3 DNA reads as TGTGCCAGCAGAACCTGGACTAGCGGCACAGATACGCAGTATTTT.